These 10 T cell receptor beta chains were all obtained from the same sample, sequenced in a study of T-cell reconstitution after alpha-beta-depleted transplantation in children. Unique molecular identifiers were built into the TCRbeta library. Each CDR3 protein gets one entry after TCRdb re-called the PCR reads with MiXCR. This table holds some 840,000 distinct CDR3 sequences, roughly 15% found once. The material was PBMCs, mostly from graft donor cells, obtained 360 days after TCRalphabeta/CD19-depleted stem cell transplant. These receptors all stem from a male patient aged 5 to 17 who had a stem cell transplant for acute lymphoblastic leukemia, so the T cells may come from the graft donor.

This clonotype was counted many times. The chain uses TRBV20-1 and TRBJ1-4; D not resolved. CDR1 DFQATT and CDR2 SNEGSKA come from the germline V gene (reference sequence). The CDR3 loop spans 12 amino acids. The V gene lost 5 bases and the J gene lost 7 bases, with 11 bases spanning the gap. The CDR3: CSASGWSEKLFF. As DNA, the CDR3 is TGCAGTGCTTCGGGATGGAGTGAAAAACTGTTTTTT.

Ten or more counts support this clonotype. This chain links TRBV9 with TRBJ2-1, with 8 nucleotides matching TRBD2. The V and J ends lost 2 bases and 7 bases, in that order; junction bases with no gene match: 8. CDR3 length: 15 amino acids. Germline V gives CDR1 SGDLS, CDR2 YYNGEE. CDR3: CASSVLAGGGNEQFF. CDR3 in DNA: TGTGCCAGCAGCGTCCTAGCGGGTGGCGGGAATGAGCAGTTCTTC. Full variable domain (rest looked up from reference TRBV9 and TRBJ2-1): DSGVTQTPKHLITATGQRVTLRCSPRSGDLSVYWYQQSLDQGLQFLIQYYNGEERAKGNILERFSAQQFPDLHSELNLSSLELGDSALYFCASSVLAGGGNEQFFGPGTRLTVL.

The V gene is TRBV4-1, the J gene TRBJ1-5; 8 nucleotides align to TRBD1. CDR3 length: 15 amino acids. J gave up 12 bases and V 1 base, and 11 bases lay outside the gene matches. CDR1 is MGHRA, CDR2 YSYEKL, per germline. This CDR3 reads CASSQVGGRGRNQHF. CDR3 sequence (DNA): TGCGCCAGCAGCCAAGTAGGAGGCAGGGGGCGGAACCAGCATTTT.

This chain links TRBV9 with TRBJ2-1; 10 nucleotides match TRBD2. Per germline, CDR1 SGDLS and CDR2 YYNGEE. The CDR3 contains 17 residues. Trimming removed 0 bases from V and 5 bases from J; junction bases left unmatched: 8. The CDR3 region is CASSVEASGRGNNEQFF. CDR3 bases: TGTGCCAGCAGCGTAGAGGCTAGCGGGAGAGGTAACAATGAGCAGTTCTTC.

V is TRBV12-3 or TRBV12-4 and J is TRBJ1-1; D is unclear. Deletions cut 6 bases from V and 6 bases from J, with 8 bases between. The CDR3 sequence is 11 residues long. The CDR3 region is CASRQFAEAFF. The CDR3 DNA sequence: TGTGCCAGCAGGCAGTTCGCTGAAGCTTTCTTT.

This clonotype was detected only a few times. The J gene is TRBJ2-7, the V gene TRBV5-1, with 8 positions matching TRBD1. This CDR3 has 18 amino acids. Losses at the gene ends were 0 bases for V and 5 bases for J; bases not matched to a gene: 16. The germline V gene encodes CDR1 SGHRS and CDR2 YFSETQ. The CDR3 region has the DNA TGCGCCAGCAGCTTGGATGGGACAGGCTATCGGCTTAGGAACGAGCAGTACTTC. Translating it yields CASSLDGTGYRLRNEQYF.

This clonotype was found a few times. The V call is TRBV6-1, the J call TRBJ2-2; D ambiguous. V gave up 8 bases and J gave up 0 bases, with 13 bases separating them. The CDR3 spans 15 residues. Per germline, CDR1 MNHNS and CDR2 SASEGT. CDR3 sequence reads: CASGGQRANTGELFF. The CDR3 DNA reads TGTGCCAGCGGTGGCCAGAGAGCGAACACCGGGGAGCTGTTTTTT.

The chain recombines TRBV18 with TRBJ1-5, with 8 bases matching TRBD1. In germline, CDR1 is KGHSH, CDR2 LQKENI. V trimming: 1 base; J trimming: 4 bases; junction bases outside the gene matches: 12. The CDR3 has 18 amino acids. The CDR3 bases are TGTGCCAGCTCACCACAACCAGGGGGCCCGCTGGGGAATCAGCCCCAGCATTTT. It codes for CASSPQPGGPLGNQPQHF.

Points on this clonotype: At one boundary the junction diverges from the germline segment, which might be a read error. V gene TRBV5-1 combines with J gene TRBJ2-3, with D possibly TRBD1 on 5 matching bases. The CDR3 runs 18 residues. CDR1 SGHRS and CDR2 YFSETQ come from the germline V gene. CDR3 coding DNA: TGCGCCAGCAGCTTGGCACTCGTGCAGGGTCGGAGCACAGATAAGCAGTATTTT. It yields the protein CASSLALVQGRSTDKQYF. The full variable domain, completed using reference TRBV5-1 and TRBJ2-3, is KAGVTQTPRYLIKTRGQQVTLSCSPISGHRSVSWYQQTPGQGLQFLFEYFSETQRNKGNFPGRFSGRQFSNSRSEMNVSTLELGDSALYLCASSLALVQGRSTDKQYFGPGTRLTVL.

The chain recombines TRBV2 with TRBJ2-3; 7 nucleotides agree with TRBD2. The CDR3 has 14 residues. CDR1 and CDR2 (germline): SNHLY, FYNNEI. Trimming at V came to 9 bases and at J to 2 bases, leaving 8 bases not matched to a gene. CDR3 nucleotide sequence: TGTGCCAGTTTGGGACTACCGGACACAGATACGCAGTATTTT. It specifies CASLGLPDTDTQYF.